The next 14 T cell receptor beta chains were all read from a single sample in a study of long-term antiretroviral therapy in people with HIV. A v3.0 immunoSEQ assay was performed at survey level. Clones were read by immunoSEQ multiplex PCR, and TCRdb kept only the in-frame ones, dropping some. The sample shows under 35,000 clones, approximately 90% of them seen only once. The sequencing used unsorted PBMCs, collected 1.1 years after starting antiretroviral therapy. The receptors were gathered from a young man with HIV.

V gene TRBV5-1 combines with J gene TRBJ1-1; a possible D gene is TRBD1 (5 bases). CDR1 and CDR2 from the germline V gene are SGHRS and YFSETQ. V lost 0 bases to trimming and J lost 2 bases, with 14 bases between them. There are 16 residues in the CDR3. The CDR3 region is CASSLGTGTVNTEAFF. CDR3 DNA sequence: TGCGCCAGCAGCTTGGGGACGGGGACGGTAAACACTGAAGCTTTCTTT.

CDR3 sequence reads: CASSTRLAGWETQYF. CDR3 bases: TGTGCCAGTAGTACAAGACTAGCGGGATGGGAGACCCAGTACTTC. V is TRBV19 and J is TRBJ2-5, with 11 positions matching TRBD2. Germline trimming cut 4 bases from V and 5 bases from J; bases unmatched to any gene: 6. This CDR3 has 15 amino acids. Germline V gene lookup returns CDR1 LNHDA and CDR2 SQIVND (reference sequence).

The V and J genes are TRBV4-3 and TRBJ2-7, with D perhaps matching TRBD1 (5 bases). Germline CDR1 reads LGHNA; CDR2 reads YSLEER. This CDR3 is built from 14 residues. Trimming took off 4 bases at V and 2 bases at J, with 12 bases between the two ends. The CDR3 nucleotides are TGCGCCAGCAGCCCCAGGGTAGACGCCTACGAGCAGTACTTC. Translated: CASSPRVDAYEQYF.

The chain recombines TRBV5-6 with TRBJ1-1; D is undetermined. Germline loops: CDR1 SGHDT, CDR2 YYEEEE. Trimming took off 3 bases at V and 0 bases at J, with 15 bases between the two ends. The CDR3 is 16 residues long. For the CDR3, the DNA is TGTGCCAGCAGCTCAGCACTACAGAGCATGAACACTGAAGCTTTCTTT. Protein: CASSSALQSMNTEAFF.

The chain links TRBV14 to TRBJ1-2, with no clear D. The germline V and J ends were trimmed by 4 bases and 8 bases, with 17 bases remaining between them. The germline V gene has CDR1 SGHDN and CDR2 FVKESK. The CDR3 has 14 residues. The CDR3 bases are TGTGCCAGCAGCCCGCTACGGACGGTCGGCGGCTACACCTTC. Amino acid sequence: CASSPLRTVGGYTF.

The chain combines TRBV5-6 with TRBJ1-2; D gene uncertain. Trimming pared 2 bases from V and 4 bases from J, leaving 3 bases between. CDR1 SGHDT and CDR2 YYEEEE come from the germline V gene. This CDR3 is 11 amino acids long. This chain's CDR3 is CASSFSYGYTF. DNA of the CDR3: TGTGCCAGCAGCTTCAGCTATGGCTACACCTTC.

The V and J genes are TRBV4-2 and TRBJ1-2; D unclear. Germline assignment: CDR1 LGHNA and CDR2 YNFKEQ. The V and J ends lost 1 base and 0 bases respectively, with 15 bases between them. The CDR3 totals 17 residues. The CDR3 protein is CASSQAMIQGANYGYTF. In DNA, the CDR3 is TGTGCCAGCAGCCAAGCAATGATACAAGGAGCTAACTATGGCTACACCTTC.

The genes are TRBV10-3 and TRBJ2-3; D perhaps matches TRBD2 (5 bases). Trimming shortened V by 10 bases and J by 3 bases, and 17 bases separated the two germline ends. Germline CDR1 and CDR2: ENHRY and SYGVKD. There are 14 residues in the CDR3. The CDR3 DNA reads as TGTGCCACCACCACTAGGTTTTCTACAGATACGCAGTATTTT. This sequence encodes CATTTRFSTDTQYF.

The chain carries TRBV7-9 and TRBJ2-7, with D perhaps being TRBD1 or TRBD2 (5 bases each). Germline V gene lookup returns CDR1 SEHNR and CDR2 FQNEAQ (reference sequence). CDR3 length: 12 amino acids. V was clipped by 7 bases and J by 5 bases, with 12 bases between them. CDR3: CASNRDPHEQYF. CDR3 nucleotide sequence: TGTGCCAGCAACCGGGACCCACACGAGCAGTACTTC.

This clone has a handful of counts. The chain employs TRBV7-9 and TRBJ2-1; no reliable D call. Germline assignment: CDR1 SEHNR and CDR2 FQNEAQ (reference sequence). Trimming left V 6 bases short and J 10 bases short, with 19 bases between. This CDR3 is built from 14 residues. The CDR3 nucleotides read TGTGCCAGCAGTCCTAAGTGGGTTCTACGGGAGCAGTTCTTC. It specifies CASSPKWVLREQFF.

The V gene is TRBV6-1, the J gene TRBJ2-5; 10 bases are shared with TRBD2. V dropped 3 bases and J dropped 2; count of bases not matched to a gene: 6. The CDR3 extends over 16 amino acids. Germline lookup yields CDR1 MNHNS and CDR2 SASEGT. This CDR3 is CASSDRAAGGQETQYF. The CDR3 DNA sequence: TGTGCCAGCAGTGATCGGGCAGCGGGGGGGCAAGAGACCCAGTACTTC.

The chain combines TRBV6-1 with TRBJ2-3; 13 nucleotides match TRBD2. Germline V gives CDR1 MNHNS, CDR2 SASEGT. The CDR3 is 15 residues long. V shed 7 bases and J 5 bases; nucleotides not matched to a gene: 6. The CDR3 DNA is TGTGCCAGCATGCGGACTAGCGGGAGTATAGATACGCAGTATTTT. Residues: CASMRTSGSIDTQYF.

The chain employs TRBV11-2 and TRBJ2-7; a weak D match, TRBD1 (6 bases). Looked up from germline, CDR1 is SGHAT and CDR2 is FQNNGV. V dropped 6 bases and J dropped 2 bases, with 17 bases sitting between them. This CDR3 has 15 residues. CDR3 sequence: CASRVPGTSTYEQYF. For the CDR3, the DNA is TGTGCCAGCAGAGTTCCCGGGACATCGACCTACGAGCAGTACTTC.

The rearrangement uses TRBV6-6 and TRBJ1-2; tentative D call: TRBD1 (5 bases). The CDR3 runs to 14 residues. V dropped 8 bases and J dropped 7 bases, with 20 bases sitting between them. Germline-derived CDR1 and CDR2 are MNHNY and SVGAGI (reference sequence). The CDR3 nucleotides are TGTGCCAGCCAACGAACGGGGGGAGGACGTGGCTACACCTTC. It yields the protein CASQRTGGGRGYTF.